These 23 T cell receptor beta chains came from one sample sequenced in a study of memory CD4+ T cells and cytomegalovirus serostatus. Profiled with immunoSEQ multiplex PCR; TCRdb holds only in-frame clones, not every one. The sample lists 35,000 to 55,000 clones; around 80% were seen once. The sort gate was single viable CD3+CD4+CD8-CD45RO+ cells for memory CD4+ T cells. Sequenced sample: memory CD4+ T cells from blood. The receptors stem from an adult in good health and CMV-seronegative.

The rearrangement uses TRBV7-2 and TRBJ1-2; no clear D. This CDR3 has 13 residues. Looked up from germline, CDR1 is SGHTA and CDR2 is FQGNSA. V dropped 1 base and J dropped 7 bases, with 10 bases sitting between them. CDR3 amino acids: CASSLEGWGGYTF. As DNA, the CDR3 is TGTGCCAGCAGCTTAGAAGGTTGGGGTGGCTACACCTTC.

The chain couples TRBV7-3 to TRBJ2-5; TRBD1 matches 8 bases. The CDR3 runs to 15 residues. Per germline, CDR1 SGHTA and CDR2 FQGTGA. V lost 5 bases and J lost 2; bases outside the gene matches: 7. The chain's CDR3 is CASSQGQGGQETQYF. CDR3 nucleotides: TGTGCCAGCAGCCAAGGACAGGGTGGACAAGAGACCCAGTACTTC.

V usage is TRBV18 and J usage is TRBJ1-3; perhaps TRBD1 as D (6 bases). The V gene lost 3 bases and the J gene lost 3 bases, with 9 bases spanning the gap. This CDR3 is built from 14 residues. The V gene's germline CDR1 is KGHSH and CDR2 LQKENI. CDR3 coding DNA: TGTGCCAGCTCACCGGGGGCTCGTGGAAACACCATATATTTT. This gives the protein CASSPGARGNTIYF.

The CDR3 is CASSLSTANTEAFF. The CDR3 DNA reads TGTGCCAGCAGTTTATCGACAGCCAACACTGAAGCTTTCTTT. This rearrangement joins TRBV27 to TRBJ1-1; D perhaps matches TRBD1 (5 bases). Trimming shortened V by 0 bases and J by 2 bases, and 7 bases separated the two germline ends. Germline V gives CDR1 MNHEY, CDR2 SMNVEV (reference sequence). CDR3 size: 14 residues.

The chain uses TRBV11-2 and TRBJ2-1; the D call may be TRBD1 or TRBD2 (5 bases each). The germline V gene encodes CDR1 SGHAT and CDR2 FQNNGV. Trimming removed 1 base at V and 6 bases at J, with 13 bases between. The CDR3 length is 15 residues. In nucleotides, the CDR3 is TGTGCCAGCAGCTTAGCCCGGGGCCGGGTCAATGAGCAGTTCTTC. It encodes CASSLARGRVNEQFF.

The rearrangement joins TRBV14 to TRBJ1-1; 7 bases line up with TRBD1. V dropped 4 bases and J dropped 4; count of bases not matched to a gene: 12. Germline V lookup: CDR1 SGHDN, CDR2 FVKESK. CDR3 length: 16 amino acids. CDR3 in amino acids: CASSPGGLFVSTEAFF. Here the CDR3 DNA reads TGTGCCAGCAGCCCAGGGGGTCTCTTCGTGAGCACTGAAGCTTTCTTT.

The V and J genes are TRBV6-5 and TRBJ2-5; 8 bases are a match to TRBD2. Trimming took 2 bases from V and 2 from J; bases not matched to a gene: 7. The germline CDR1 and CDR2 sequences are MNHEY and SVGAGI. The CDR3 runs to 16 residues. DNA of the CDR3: TGTGCCAGCAGTTACCCGAGCGGGGGAGGGCAAGAGACCCAGTACTTC. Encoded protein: CASSYPSGGGQETQYF.

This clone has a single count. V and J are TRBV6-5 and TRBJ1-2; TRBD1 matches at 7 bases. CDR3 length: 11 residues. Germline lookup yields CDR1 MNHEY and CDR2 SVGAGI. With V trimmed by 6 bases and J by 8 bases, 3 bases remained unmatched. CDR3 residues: CASRTRGGYTF. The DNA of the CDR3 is TGTGCCAGCAGAACCAGGGGGGGCTACACCTTC.

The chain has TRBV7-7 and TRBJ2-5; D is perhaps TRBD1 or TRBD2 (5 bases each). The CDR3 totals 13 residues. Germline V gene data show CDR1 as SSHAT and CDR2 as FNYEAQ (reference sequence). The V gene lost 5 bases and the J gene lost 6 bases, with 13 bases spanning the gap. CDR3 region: CASSPGTRQTQYF. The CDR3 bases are TGTGCCAGCAGCCCCGGGACGAGGCAGACCCAGTACTTC. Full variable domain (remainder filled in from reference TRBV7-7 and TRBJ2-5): GAGVSQSPRYKVTKRGQDVTLRCDPISSHATLYWYQQALGQGPEFLTYFNYEAQPDKSGLPSDRFSAERPEGSISTLTIQRTEQRDSAMYRCASSPGTRQTQYFGPGTRLLVL.

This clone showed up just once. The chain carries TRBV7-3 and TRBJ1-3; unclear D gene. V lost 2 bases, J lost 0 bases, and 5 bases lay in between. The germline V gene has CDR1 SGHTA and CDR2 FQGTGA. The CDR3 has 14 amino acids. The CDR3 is CASSLGPSGNTIYF. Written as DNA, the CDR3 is TGTGCCAGCAGCTTAGGACCCTCTGGAAACACCATATATTTT.

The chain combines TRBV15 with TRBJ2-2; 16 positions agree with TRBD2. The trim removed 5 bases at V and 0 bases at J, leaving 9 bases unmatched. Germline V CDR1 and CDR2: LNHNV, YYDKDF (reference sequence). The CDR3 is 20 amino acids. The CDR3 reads CATSRRVGTSGGANTGELFF. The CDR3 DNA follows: TGTGCCACCAGCCGCCGTGTTGGGACTAGCGGGGGGGCGAACACCGGGGAGCTGTTTTTT.

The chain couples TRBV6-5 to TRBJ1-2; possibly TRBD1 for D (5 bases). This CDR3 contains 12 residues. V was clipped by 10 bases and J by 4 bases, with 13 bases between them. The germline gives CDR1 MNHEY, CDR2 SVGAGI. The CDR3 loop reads CATVEGSYGYTF. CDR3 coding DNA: TGTGCCACCGTGGAGGGGAGCTATGGCTACACCTTC.

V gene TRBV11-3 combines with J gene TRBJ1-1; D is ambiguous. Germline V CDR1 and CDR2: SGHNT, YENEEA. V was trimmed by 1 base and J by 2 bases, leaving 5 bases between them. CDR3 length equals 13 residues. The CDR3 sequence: CASSLVSNTEAFF. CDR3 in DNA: TGTGCCAGCAGCTTAGTCTCAAACACTGAAGCTTTCTTT. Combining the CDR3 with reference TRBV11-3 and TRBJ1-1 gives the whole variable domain EAGVVQSPRYKIIEKKQPVAFWCNPISGHNTLYWYLQNLGQGPELLIRYENEEAVDDSQLPKDRFSAERLKGVDSTLKIQPAELGDSAVYLCASSLVSNTEAFFGQGTRLTVV.

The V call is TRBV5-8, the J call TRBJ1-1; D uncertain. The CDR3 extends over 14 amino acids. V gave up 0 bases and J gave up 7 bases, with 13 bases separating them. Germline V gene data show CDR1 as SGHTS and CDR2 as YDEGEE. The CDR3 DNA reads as TGTGCCAGCAGCTTGGTGGGGAGTTGGCGTGAAGCTTTCTTT. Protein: CASSLVGSWREAFF.

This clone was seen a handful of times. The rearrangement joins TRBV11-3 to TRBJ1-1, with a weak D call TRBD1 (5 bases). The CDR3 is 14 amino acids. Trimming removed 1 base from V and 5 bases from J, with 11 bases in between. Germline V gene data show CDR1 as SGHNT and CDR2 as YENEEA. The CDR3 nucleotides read TGTGCCAGCAGCTTAGGTGGGGGACGGACTGAAGCTTTCTTT. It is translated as CASSLGGGRTEAFF.

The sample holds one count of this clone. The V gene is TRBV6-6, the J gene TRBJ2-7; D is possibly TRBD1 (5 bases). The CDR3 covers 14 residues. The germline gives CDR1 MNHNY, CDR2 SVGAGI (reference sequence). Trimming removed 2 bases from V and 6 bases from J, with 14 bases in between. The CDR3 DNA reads TGTGCCAGCAGTTACGGGCAGGGCGGCGCCGAGCAGTACTTC. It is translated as CASSYGQGGAEQYF.

CDR3 region: CASWSGTGWFSPLHF. Here the CDR3 DNA reads TGTGCCAGCTGGTCCGGGACAGGGTGGTTCTCACCCCTCCACTTT. The chain recombines TRBV27 with TRBJ1-6; 9 bases align to TRBD1. The CDR3 has 15 residues. Germline CDR1 and CDR2: MNHEY and SMNVEV (reference sequence). Trimming removed 8 bases from V and 10 bases from J; junction bases left unmatched: 12.

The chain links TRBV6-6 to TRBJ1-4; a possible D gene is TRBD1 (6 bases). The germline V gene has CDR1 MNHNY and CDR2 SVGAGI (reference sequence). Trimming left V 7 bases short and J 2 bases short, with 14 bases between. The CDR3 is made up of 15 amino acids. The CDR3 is CASTWGGATNEKLFF. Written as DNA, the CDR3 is TGTGCCAGCACCTGGGGGGGGGCGACTAATGAAAAACTGTTTTTT.

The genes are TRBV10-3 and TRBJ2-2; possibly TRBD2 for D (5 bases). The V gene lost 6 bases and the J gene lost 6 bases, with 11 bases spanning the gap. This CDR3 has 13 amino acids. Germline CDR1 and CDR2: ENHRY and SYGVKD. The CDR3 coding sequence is TGTGCCATCAGCGCCTTAGCGCCCGGGGAGCTGTTTTTT. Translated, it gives CAISALAPGELFF.

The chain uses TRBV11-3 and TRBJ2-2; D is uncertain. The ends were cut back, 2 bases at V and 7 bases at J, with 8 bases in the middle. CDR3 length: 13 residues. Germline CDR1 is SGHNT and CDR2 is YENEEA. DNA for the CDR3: TGTGCCAGCAGCTTACTCATGGGCGGGGAGCTGTTTTTT. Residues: CASSLLMGGELFF.

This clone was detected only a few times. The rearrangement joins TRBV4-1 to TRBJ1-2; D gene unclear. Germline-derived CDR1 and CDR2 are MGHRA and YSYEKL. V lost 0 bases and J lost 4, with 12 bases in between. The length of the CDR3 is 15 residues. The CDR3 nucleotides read TGCGCCAGCAGCCAAGATTTCGGCAGGTCCTATGGCTACACCTTC. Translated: CASSQDFGRSYGYTF.

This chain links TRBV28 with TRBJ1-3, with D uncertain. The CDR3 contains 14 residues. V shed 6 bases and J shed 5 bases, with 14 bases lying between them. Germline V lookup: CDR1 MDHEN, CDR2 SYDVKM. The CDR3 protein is CASSPFGGRNTIYF. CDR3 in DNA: TGTGCCAGCAGCCCTTTTGGTGGACGAAACACCATATATTTT.

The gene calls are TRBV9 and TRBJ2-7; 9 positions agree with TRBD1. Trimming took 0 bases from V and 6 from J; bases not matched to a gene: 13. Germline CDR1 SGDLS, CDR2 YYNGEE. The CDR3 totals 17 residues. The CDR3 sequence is CASSVDLRTGVRGEQYF. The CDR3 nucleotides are TGTGCCAGCAGCGTAGACCTCAGGACAGGGGTGAGAGGCGAGCAGTACTTC. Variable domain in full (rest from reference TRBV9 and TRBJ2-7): DSGVTQTPKHLITATGQRVTLRCSPRSGDLSVYWYQQSLDQGLQFLIQYYNGEERAKGNILERFSAQQFPDLHSELNLSSLELGDSALYFCASSVDLRTGVRGEQYFGPGTRLTVT.